This T cell receptor (beta chain) was found in a study of CXCR3-negative and CXCR3-positive naive CD8 T cells. Findings and caveats of the study: In both naive subsets diversity was comparably high, whereas memory CD8+ cells showed much lower diversity. The study found more hydrophobic TRB CDR3s in CXCR3-positive naive cells than in CXCR3-negative naive cells. Whereas memory cells differed, naive CXCR3-negative and CXCR3-positive cells shared similar TRBV-TRBJ usage.

CDR1 and CDR2 (germline): SGHAT, FQNNGV. This CDR3 comprises 15 residues. Notes on this clonotype: Its antigen is not identified.

Libraries were UMI-labeled 5' RACE TRB cDNA. TCRdb re-called the 5' RACE reads and catalogs CDR3 proteins one per entry, DNA excluded. The table gives some 68,000 distinct CDR3 sequences; the top ten clones make up around 5% of it. The receptor comes from a human donor in good health. Some clones in this sample may be carry-over from other donors' samples. Sequencing input: naive CXCR3+ CD8+ T cells from blood. This sample's subset: CD45RO-CCR7+CD27+CD95- naive CD8+ T cells expressing CXCR3 (TNR3+). The chain couples TRBV11-2 to TRBJ2-1; with no DNA, the TCRdb D assignment of TRBD2 cannot be verified. The chain's CDR3 is CASSPDVGGRGEQFF. Full variable domain (outside the CDR3, taken from reference TRBV11-2 and TRBJ2-1): EAGVAQSPRYKIIEKRQSVAFWCNPISGHATLYWYQQILGQGPKLLIQFQNNGVVDDSQLPKDRFSAERLKGVDSTLKIQPAKLEDSAVYLCASSPDVGGRGEQFFGPGTRLTVL.